The rows below give T cell receptor beta chains drawn from one sample of a study of PD-1 blockade in classical Hodgkin lymphoma. Using immunoSEQ multiplex PCR, the repertoire was profiled, and TCRdb retains in-frame clones only, with some absent. The table lists fewer than 45,000 clones, around two thirds of them singletons. The source was peripheral blood mononuclear cells (PBMCs), collected before the fourth cycle of nivolumab. Source of these receptors: a human donor with classical Hodgkin lymphoma. Both conserved end residues are part of each CDR3. The order of the fields is J gene, D gene, V gene, clone size, CDR3 protein, CDR3 DNA. The D gene is left open where the match is weak. Some rows mark clone size as missing; the rest say once, few, many or name a class of expanded clone.

j_call: TRBJ2-7; d_call: .; v_call: TRBV18; clone_size: few; cdr3_aa: CASSLGSPYEQYF; cdr3_nt: TGTGCCAGCTCACTGGGGTCCCCCTACGAGCAGTACTTC
j_call: TRBJ1-3; d_call: .; v_call: TRBV5-5; clone_size: .; cdr3_aa: CASSLRGTYSGNTIYF; cdr3_nt: TGTGCCAGCAGCCTCCGAGGGACTTACTCTGGAAACACCATATATTTT
j_call: TRBJ2-3; d_call: .; v_call: TRBV7-9; clone_size: .; cdr3_aa: CASSLAGGASRPPDTQYF; cdr3_nt: TGTGCCAGCAGCCTGGCAGGAGGGGCGTCCAGGCCACCAGATACGCAGTATTTT
j_call: TRBJ1-5; d_call: .; v_call: TRBV19; clone_size: .; cdr3_aa: CASRSERNQPQHF; cdr3_nt: TGTGCCAGTAGATCCGAAAGGAATCAGCCCCAGCATTTT
j_call: TRBJ1-1; d_call: .; v_call: TRBV30; clone_size: .; cdr3_aa: CAWSWDTEAFF; cdr3_nt: TGTGCCTGGAGTTGGGACACTGAAGCTTTCTTT
j_call: TRBJ2-1; d_call: .; v_call: TRBV5-8; clone_size: .; cdr3_aa: CASSWSSYNEQFF; cdr3_nt: TGTGCCAGCAGTTGGTCTTCCTACAATGAGCAGTTCTTC
j_call: TRBJ2-7; d_call: .; v_call: TRBV27; clone_size: few; cdr3_aa: CASGSQGNEQYF; cdr3_nt: TGTGCCAGCGGCTCCCAGGGCAACGAGCAGTACTTC
j_call: TRBJ1-6; d_call: .; v_call: TRBV7-8; clone_size: .; cdr3_aa: CASSLAAQGGSPLHF; cdr3_nt: TGTGCCAGCAGCTTAGCGGCCCAGGGTGGATCACCCCTCCACTTT
j_call: TRBJ1-2; d_call: .; v_call: TRBV4-1; clone_size: few; cdr3_aa: CASSQEEGAYYGYTF; cdr3_nt: TGCGCCAGCAGCCAAGAGGAGGGTGCTTACTATGGCTACACCTTC
j_call: TRBJ2-2; d_call: .; v_call: TRBV7-9; clone_size: .; cdr3_aa: CASSLAGGTSSTGELFF; cdr3_nt: TGTGCCAGCAGCTTAGCCGGCGGGACCTCCAGCACCGGGGAGCTGTTTTTT
j_call: TRBJ1-4; d_call: .; v_call: TRBV18; clone_size: .; cdr3_aa: CASSPTRVDEKLFF; cdr3_nt: TGTGCCAGCTCACCAACCAGGGTAGACGAAAAACTGTTTTTT
j_call: TRBJ2-7; d_call: TRBD2; v_call: TRBV7-2; clone_size: .; cdr3_aa: CASSPQTSGMYEQYF; cdr3_nt: TGTGCCAGCAGCCCACAGACTAGCGGGATGTACGAGCAGTACTTC
j_call: TRBJ2-2; d_call: TRBD1; v_call: TRBV2; clone_size: .; cdr3_aa: CASSWDRVSNTGELFF; cdr3_nt: TGTGCCAGCAGTTGGGACAGGGTCTCGAACACCGGGGAGCTGTTTTTT
j_call: TRBJ1-3; d_call: .; v_call: TRBV6-1; clone_size: .; cdr3_aa: CASEDIPSGNTIYF; cdr3_nt: TGTGCCAGCGAGGATATACCCTCTGGAAACACCATATATTTT
j_call: TRBJ2-5; d_call: .; v_call: TRBV29-1; clone_size: once; cdr3_aa: CSVAGSSPQYF; cdr3_nt: TGCAGCGTTGCCGGGTCATCGCCCCAGTACTTC
j_call: TRBJ1-4; d_call: .; v_call: TRBV19; clone_size: .; cdr3_aa: CASSTGLTNEKLFF; cdr3_nt: TGTGCCAGTAGTACAGGGCTCACTAATGAAAAACTGTTTTTT
j_call: TRBJ2-3; d_call: .; v_call: TRBV6-5; clone_size: .; cdr3_aa: CASQLLDTQYF; cdr3_nt: TGTGCCAGCCAACTACTAGATACGCAGTATTTT
j_call: TRBJ1-6; d_call: TRBD1; v_call: TRBV28; clone_size: .; cdr3_aa: CASSPQQGFNSPLHF; cdr3_nt: TGTGCCAGCAGTCCCCAACAGGGGTTTAATTCACCCCTCCACTTT
j_call: TRBJ1-6; d_call: TRBD1; v_call: TRBV18; clone_size: .; cdr3_aa: CASSPETGIRSPLHF; cdr3_nt: TGTGCCAGCTCCCCCGAGACAGGGATACGCTCACCCCTCCACTTT
j_call: TRBJ2-3; d_call: .; v_call: TRBV7-2; clone_size: .; cdr3_aa: CASRVWRAFTDTQYF; cdr3_nt: TGTGCCTCACGGGTGTGGCGGGCCTTCACAGATACGCAGTATTTT
j_call: TRBJ1-5; d_call: .; v_call: TRBV28; clone_size: .; cdr3_aa: CASSSPRRTGNQPQHF; cdr3_nt: TGTGCCAGCAGTTCTCCGAGACGGACGGGGAATCAGCCCCAGCATTTT
j_call: TRBJ1-4; d_call: .; v_call: TRBV5-1; clone_size: .; cdr3_aa: CASSPREGGNEKLFF; cdr3_nt: TGCGCCAGCAGTCCCCGGGAGGGCGGGAACGAAAAACTGTTTTTT
j_call: TRBJ1-2; d_call: .; v_call: TRBV7-9; clone_size: .; cdr3_aa: CASSPGPLGYGYTF; cdr3_nt: TGTGCCAGCAGCCCCGGGCCTTTGGGCTATGGCTACACCTTC
j_call: TRBJ1-2; d_call: .; v_call: TRBV9; clone_size: once; cdr3_aa: CASSVWGRANYGYTF; cdr3_nt: TGTGCCAGCAGCGTATGGGGGCGAGCTAACTATGGCTACACCTTC
j_call: TRBJ2-2; d_call: .; v_call: TRBV5-4; clone_size: .; cdr3_aa: CASSQERHTGELFF; cdr3_nt: TGCGCCAGCAGCCAAGAACGTCACACCGGGGAGCTGTTTTTT
j_call: TRBJ2-1; d_call: TRBD2; v_call: TRBV14; clone_size: few; cdr3_aa: CASSSRLARGGEQFF; cdr3_nt: TGTGCCAGCAGCTCCCGACTAGCGAGGGGGGGTGAGCAGTTCTTC
j_call: TRBJ1-6; d_call: .; v_call: TRBV6-5; clone_size: .; cdr3_aa: CASTDGGNSPLHF; cdr3_nt: TGTGCCAGCACCGACGGGGGGAATTCACCCCTCCACTTT
j_call: TRBJ1-6; d_call: TRBD1; v_call: TRBV18; clone_size: .; cdr3_aa: CASSPTGTNNSPLHF; cdr3_nt: TGTGCCAGCTCACCGACAGGGACAAATAATTCACCCCTCCACTTT
j_call: TRBJ1-3; d_call: .; v_call: TRBV5-8; clone_size: .; cdr3_aa: CASSGEAGNTIYF; cdr3_nt: TGTGCCAGCAGCGGGGAGGCTGGAAACACCATATATTTT